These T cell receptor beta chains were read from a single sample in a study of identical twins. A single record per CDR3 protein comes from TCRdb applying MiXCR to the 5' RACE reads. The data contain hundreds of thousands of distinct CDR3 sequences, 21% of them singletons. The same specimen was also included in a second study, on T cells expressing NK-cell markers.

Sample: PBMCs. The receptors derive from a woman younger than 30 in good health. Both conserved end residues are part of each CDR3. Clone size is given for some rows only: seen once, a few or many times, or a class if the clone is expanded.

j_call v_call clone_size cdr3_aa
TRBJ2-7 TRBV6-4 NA CASSDRMGTPLYEQYF
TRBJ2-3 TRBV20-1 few CSARPTLDTQYF
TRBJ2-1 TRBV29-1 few CSVLGWQYSYNEQFF
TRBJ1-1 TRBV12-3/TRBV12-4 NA CASTGTEAFF
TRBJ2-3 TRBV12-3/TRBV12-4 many CASTSSPADTQYF
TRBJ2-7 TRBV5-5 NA CASSLGLLGRDYEQYF
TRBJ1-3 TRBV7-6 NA CASSPVDRGLGNTIYF
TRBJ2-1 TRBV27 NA CASSLSVGGYNEQFF
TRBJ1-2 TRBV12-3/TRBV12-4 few CASSLIAGVGYTF
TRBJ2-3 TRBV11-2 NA CASSGSGRAPDTQYF
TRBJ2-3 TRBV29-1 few CSVDGRAGDTQYF
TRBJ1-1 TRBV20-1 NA CSTQGQGTEAFF
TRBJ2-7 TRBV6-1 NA CASSPVVGTGGFNEQYF
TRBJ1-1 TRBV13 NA CASILRGNTEAFF
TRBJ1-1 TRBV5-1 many CASSTGTDEAFF
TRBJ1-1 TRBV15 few CATEAPVSGTEAFF
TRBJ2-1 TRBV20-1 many CSARSLSGTYNEQFF
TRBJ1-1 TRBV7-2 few CASRSQVAANTEAFF
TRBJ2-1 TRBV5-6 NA CASSLATYEQFF
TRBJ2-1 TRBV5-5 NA CASSQRKSSYNEQFF